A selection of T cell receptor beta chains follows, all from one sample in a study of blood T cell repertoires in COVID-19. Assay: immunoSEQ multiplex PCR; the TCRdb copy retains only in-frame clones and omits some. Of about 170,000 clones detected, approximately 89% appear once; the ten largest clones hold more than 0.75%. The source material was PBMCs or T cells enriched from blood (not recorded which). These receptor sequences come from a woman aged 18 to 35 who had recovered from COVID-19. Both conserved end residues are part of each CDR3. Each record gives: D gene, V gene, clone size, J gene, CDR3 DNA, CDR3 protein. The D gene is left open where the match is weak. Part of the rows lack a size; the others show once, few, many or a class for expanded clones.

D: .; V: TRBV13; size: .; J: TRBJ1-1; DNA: TGTGCCAGCAGCTCATGGGGCAGAGTTAACACTGAAGCTTTCTTT; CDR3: CASSSWGRVNTEAFF
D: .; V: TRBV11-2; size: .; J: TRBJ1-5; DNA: TGTGCCAGCAGCTCCCAAAGGGGGCAGCCCCAGCATTTT; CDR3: CASSSQRGQPQHF
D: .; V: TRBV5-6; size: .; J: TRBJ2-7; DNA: TGTGCCAGCAGCTTGGGGGCGGAGGGGTCCTACGAGCAGTACTTC; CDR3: CASSLGAEGSYEQYF
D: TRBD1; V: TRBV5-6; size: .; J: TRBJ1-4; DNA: TGTGCCAGCAGCACATTATCCCCCGGGACAGGGGGTGAAAAACTGTTTTTT; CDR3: CASSTLSPGTGGEKLFF
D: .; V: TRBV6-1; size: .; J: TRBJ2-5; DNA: TGTGCCAGCAGTGAAGGGAGGGGTATGGAGACCCAGTACTTC; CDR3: CASSEGRGMETQYF
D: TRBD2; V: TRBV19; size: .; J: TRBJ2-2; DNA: TGTGCCAGTAGTATATCGCTAGCGGGCCAAGGGAACTTCGGGGAGCTGTTTTTT; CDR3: CASSISLAGQGNFGELFF
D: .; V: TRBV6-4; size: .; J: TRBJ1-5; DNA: TGTGCCAGCAGTGACCCGGGAAGCAATCAGCCCCAGCATTTT; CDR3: CASSDPGSNQPQHF
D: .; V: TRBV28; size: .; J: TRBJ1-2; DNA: TGTGCCAGCAGTCTCGTTTCGGACAGAATCTATGGCTACACCTTC; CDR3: CASSLVSDRIYGYTF
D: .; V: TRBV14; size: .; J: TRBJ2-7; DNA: TGTGCCAGCAGCTCAGGACACTTCAGCCACGAGCAGTACTTC; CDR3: CASSSGHFSHEQYF
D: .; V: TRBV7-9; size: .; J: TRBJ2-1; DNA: TGTGCCAGCAGCTGGAGACAGTACAATGAGCAGTTCTTC; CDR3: CASSWRQYNEQFF
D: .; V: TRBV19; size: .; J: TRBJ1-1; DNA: TGTGCCAGTAGTATAGGGGGCGCGGGAACTGAAGCTTTCTTT; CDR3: CASSIGGAGTEAFF
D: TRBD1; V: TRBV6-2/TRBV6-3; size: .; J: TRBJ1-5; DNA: TGTGCCAGCAGTTACGACAGGGGGGGATCAAGGCAGCCCCAGCATTTT; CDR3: CASSYDRGGSRQPQHF
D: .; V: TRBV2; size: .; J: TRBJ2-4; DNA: TGTGCCAGCGGACTACTGGGGAACATTCAGTACTTC; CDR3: CASGLLGNIQYF
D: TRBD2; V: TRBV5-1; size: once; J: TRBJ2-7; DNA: TGCGCCAGCAGCTTGGGGGGACTAGCGGGAGCTAGGTCCTACGAGCAGTACTTC; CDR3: CASSLGGLAGARSYEQYF
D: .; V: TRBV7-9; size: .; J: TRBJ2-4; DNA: TGTGCCAGCAGCTTTCAGGGCAGTCCAGCCAAAAACATTCAGTACTTC; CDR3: CASSFQGSPAKNIQYF
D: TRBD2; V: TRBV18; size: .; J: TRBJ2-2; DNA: TGTGCCAGCTCACCACCAACTAGCGGGAGGCTTGGCACCGGGGAGCTGTTTTTT; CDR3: CASSPPTSGRLGTGELFF
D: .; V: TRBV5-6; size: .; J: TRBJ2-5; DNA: TGTGCCAGCAGCTTGGATGGGGTTACCTGGACTATCCGACAAGAGACCCAGTACTTC; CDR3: CASSLDGVTWTIRQETQYF
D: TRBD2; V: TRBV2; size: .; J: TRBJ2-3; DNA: TGTGCCAGCAGCGGACTAGCGGGAGGCGTAAAAAACACAGATACGCAGTATTTT; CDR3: CASSGLAGGVKNTDTQYF
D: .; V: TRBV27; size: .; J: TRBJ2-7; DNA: TGTGCCAGCAGTTTACTTCAGGGGGGCGCGGGGGAGCAGTACTTC; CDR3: CASSLLQGGAGEQYF
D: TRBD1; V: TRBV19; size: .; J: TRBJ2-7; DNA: TGTGCCAGTAGTATAACCTGGGGGGACAGGGGCCACGAGCAGTACTTC; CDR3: CASSITWGDRGHEQYF
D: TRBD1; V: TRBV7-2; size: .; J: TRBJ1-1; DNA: TGTGCCAGTAACAGGGACAGGGCCTCTGAAGCTTTCTTT; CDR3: CASNRDRASEAFF
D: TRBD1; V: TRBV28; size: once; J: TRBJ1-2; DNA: TGTGCCAGCAGTATTACAGGGGTGCGGTATGGCTACACCTTC; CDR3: CASSITGVRYGYTF
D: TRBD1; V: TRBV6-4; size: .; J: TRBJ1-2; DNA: TGTGCCAGCAGTGACCAGGCAGGGGGCCGGTATGGCTACACCTTC; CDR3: CASSDQAGGRYGYTF
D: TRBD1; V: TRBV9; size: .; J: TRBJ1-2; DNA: TGTGCCAGCAGCGTCAGTTCACAGGGGGCGGATGGCTACACCTTC; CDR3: CASSVSSQGADGYTF
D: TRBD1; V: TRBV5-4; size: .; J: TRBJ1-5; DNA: TGTGCCAGCAGCCCAGGGACAGGGGATCAGCCCCAGCATTTT; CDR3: CASSPGTGDQPQHF
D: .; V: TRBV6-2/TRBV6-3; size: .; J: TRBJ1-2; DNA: TGTGCCAGCAGCTCCAAGGGGTTCCACTATGGCTACACCTTC; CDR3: CASSSKGFHYGYTF
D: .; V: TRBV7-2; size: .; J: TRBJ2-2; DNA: TGTGCCAGCAGCTTAGTCCGAGCGAGGGGGAGCGGTCGCACCGGGGAGCTGTTTTTT; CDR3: CASSLVRARGSGRTGELFF
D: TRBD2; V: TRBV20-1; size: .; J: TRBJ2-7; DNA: TGCAGTGCTAGTTCGGGAGGCTACGAGCAGTACTTC; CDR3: CSASSGGYEQYF
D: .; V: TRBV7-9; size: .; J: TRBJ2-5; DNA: TGTGCCAGCAGCTTTGGTGAGGGGACCCAGTACTTC; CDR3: CASSFGEGTQYF
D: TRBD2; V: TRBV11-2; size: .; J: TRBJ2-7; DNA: TGTGCCAGCAGCTCCCTCGGGGGGGTCAGCAGGTACGAGCAGTACTTC; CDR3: CASSSLGGVSRYEQYF
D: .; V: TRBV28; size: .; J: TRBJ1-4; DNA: TGTGCCAGCACCGACAGGTTTAATGAAAAACTGTTTTTT; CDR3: CASTDRFNEKLFF
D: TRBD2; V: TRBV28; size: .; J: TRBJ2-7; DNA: TGTGCCAGCACCCCGGGCCCCCCTCTAGCGGGAGGCATCTACGAGCAGTACTTC; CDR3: CASTPGPPLAGGIYEQYF
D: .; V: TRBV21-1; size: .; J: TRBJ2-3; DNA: TGTGCCAGCAGCAAAGGTTCGGGACTCCCATTTACCACAGATACGCAGTATTTT; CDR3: CASSKGSGLPFTTDTQYF
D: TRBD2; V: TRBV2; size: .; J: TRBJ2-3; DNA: TGTGCCAGCAGTGAAGCCCTCATGGGTAGCGGGGCAACCACAGATACGCAGTATTTT; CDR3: CASSEALMGSGATTDTQYF
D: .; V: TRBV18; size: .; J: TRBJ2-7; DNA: TGTGCCAGCTCACGACAGGCTCTTCGGCGCCTAAACTACGAGCAGTACTTC; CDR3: CASSRQALRRLNYEQYF
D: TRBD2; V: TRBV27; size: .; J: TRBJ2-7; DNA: TGTGCCAGCAGTTTATTGGTTAGCGGGAGTGGGTCCTACGAGCAGTACTTC; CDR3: CASSLLVSGSGSYEQYF
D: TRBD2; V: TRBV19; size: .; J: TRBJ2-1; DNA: TGTGCCAGTAGTATAGCCGGGACTAGCGGGAGGGCCAATGAGCAGTTCTTC; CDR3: CASSIAGTSGRANEQFF
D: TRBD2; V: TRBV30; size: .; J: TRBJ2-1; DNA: TGTGCCTGGAGGAGACTAGCGGGAGGGGATGAGCAGTTCTTC; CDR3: CAWRRLAGGDEQFF
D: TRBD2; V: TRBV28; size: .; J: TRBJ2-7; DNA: TGTGCCAGCAGTCGGGCTAGCGGGCTCCCCGGGGGGGAGCAGTACTTC; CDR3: CASSRASGLPGGEQYF
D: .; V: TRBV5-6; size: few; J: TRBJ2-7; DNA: TGTGCCAGCAGCCCGGGCGAGCAGTACTTC; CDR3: CASSPGEQYF
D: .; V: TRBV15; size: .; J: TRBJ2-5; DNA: TGTGCCACCAGCAGAGATAGGGCAGGGGATAGAGAGACCCAGTACTTC; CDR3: CATSRDRAGDRETQYF
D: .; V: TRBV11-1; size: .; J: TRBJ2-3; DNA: TGTGCCAGCAGCTTAGAGCTGCCCCTTACAGATACGCAGTATTTT; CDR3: CASSLELPLTDTQYF
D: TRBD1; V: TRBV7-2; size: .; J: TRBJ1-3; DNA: TGTGCCAGCAGCCTATGGACAGGTGTCTCTGGAAACACCATATATTTT; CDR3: CASSLWTGVSGNTIYF
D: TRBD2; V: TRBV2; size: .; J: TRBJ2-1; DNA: TGTGCCAGCAGTGAATCGTCGGGAGGGTATTTGAATGAGCAGTTCTTC; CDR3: CASSESSGGYLNEQFF
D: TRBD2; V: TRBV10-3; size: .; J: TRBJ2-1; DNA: TGTGCCATCAGTAACCCCTCAGCGGGACTGGTATACAATGAGCAGTTCTTC; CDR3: CAISNPSAGLVYNEQFF
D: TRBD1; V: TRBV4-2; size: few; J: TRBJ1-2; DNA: TGTGCCAGCAGCCAGGAAGGCCAGGGGGCAGATGGCTACACCTTC; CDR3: CASSQEGQGADGYTF
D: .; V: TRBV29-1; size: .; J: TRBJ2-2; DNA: TGCAGCCACTCTGGGATTGGCGGGGACGGGGAGCTGTTTTTT; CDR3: CSHSGIGGDGELFF
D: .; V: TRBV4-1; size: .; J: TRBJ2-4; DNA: TGCGCCAGCAGCCGAACCGAGGGATTGCTAGCCAAAAACATTCAGTACTTC; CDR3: CASSRTEGLLAKNIQYF
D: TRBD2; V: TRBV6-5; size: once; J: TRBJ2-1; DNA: TGTGCCAGCAGTCCCGGGACTAGCGGCCACAATGAGCAGTTCTTC; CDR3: CASSPGTSGHNEQFF